This T cell receptor (beta chain) was identified during a study of blood T cell repertoires in COVID-19. Study in general: Spain, Italy and the United States supplied samples that represented acute and convalescent COVID-19. PBMCs, B-cell-depleted T cells, or T cells were the source of the cDNA or gDNA that made up the material.

Original analysis: Estimated nucleated cell counts came from reference gene primer amplification. The table came from immunoSEQ multiplex PCR; TCRdb's copy has only in-frame clones and leaves some out. V and J calls and clone size are given by that table; D and trimming were obtained from the DNA. The data contain 150,000 to 200,000 clones, 65% to 85% of them seen just once; the ten biggest clones take up approximately 2.5%. Germline V gene sequence: CDR1 SGHRS, CDR2 YFSETQ. Unmatched junction bases numbered 6, after V lost 4 bases and J lost 6 bases. This CDR3 has 14 amino acids. The chain links TRBV5-1 to TRBJ1-2, with TRBD1 identical over 10 bases. Input material: peripheral blood. The sequence was collected from a human donor with acute or convalescent COVID-19. The donor label of this sample is uncertain. CDR3 sequence (DNA): TGCGCCAGCAGCCCGGGACAGGGGATTCATGGCTACACCTTC. It encodes CASSPGQGIHGYTF.